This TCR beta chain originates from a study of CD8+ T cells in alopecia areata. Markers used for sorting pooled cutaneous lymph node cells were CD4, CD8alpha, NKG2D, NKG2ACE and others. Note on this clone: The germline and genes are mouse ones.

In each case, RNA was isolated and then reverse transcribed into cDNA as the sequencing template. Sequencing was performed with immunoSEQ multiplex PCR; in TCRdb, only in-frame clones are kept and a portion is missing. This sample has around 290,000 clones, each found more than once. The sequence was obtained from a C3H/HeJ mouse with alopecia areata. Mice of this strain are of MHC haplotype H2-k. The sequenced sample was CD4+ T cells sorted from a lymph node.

The CDR3 loop is CTCSAAPGLGGEVFF. CDR3 DNA, as far as it was read: TGCACCTGCAGTGCGGCCCCGGGACTGGGGGGA. The chain joins TRBV1 to TRBJ1-1; tentative D call: TRBD1 (5 bases). The CDR3 end is not reached by the read, which stops 4 residues before it; the germline J gene fills it in. The CDR3 is made up of 15 amino acids. CDR1 NSQYPW and CDR2 LRSPGD come from the germline V gene (reference sequence).